Below are 22 T cell receptor beta chains sequenced from a single sample in a study of blood T cell repertoires in COVID-19. The table came from immunoSEQ multiplex PCR; TCRdb's copy has only in-frame clones and leaves some out. This sample has roughly 200,000 clones, with 94% found just once. The specimen was peripheral blood. These receptors all stem from a man aged 30-40 years with COVID-19, enrolled during active disease.

This chain links TRBV29-1 with TRBJ2-5; D unclear. The CDR3 sequence is 13 residues long. Germline CDR1 reads SQVTM; CDR2 reads ANQGSEA. Trimming left V 3 bases short and J 1 base short, with 9 bases between. In nucleotides, the CDR3 is TGCAGCGTTGACGGGTCAATCCAAGAGACCCAGTACTTC. This codes for CSVDGSIQETQYF.

This clone came up once. This chain joins TRBV7-6 and TRBJ2-1; 10 nucleotides line up with TRBD2. Per the germline V gene, CDR1 is SGHVS and CDR2 is FNYEAQ. V shed 6 bases and J 1 base; nucleotides not matched to a gene: 15. CDR3 length: 19 residues. Here the CDR3 reads CASSVGKRGGFGSYNEQFF. Here the CDR3 DNA reads TGTGCCAGCAGTGTTGGGAAGCGGGGGGGCTTTGGATCCTACAATGAGCAGTTCTTC. Variable domain in full (rest from reference TRBV7-6 and TRBJ2-1): GAGVSQSPRYKVTKRGQDVALRCDPISGHVSLYWYRQALGQGPEFLTYFNYEAQQDKSGLPNDRFSAERPEGSISTLTIQRTEQRDSAMYRCASSVGKRGGFGSYNEQFFGPGTRLTVL.

The chain is built from TRBV2 and TRBJ1-2; D is perhaps TRBD1 (6 bases). This CDR3 is 13 amino acids long. Trimming took off 3 bases at V and 3 bases at J, with 8 bases between the two ends. Per the germline V gene, CDR1 is SNHLY and CDR2 is FYNNEI. CDR3 DNA: TGTGCCAGCAGTGAGGGGGCGGACTATGGCTACACCTTC. This encodes CASSEGADYGYTF.

This sequence joins TRBV7-9 and TRBJ1-2, with 9 bases identical to TRBD1. Trimming took 4 bases from V and 9 from J; bases not matched to a gene: 6. CDR1 is SEHNR, CDR2 FQNEAQ, per germline (reference sequence). The CDR3 is 13 amino acids. This CDR3 is CASSSTGGGSYTF. The CDR3 DNA follows: TGTGCCAGCAGCTCTACAGGGGGCGGGAGCTACACCTTC.

V is TRBV19 and J is TRBJ2-1, with TRBD1 as a possible D gene (6 bases). The V and J ends lost 1 base and 8 bases respectively, with 12 bases between them. The germline V gene encodes CDR1 LNHDA and CDR2 SQIVND (reference sequence). CDR3 length equals 14 residues. CDR3 sequence: CASSIGTARDEQFF. In nucleotides, the CDR3 is TGTGCCAGTAGTATAGGGACAGCCAGGGATGAGCAGTTCTTC.

This chain joins TRBV5-6 and TRBJ2-7; D may be TRBD1 (5 bases). The germline gives CDR1 SGHDT, CDR2 YYEEEE. The CDR3 totals 13 residues. Deletions cut 2 bases from V and 2 bases from J, with 8 bases between. The CDR3 nucleotides read TGTGCCAGCAGCTTTGACAGCACCTACGAGCAGTACTTC. Translated: CASSFDSTYEQYF.

The gene calls are TRBV4-1 and TRBJ2-7; a weak D match, TRBD1 (6 bases). Per germline, CDR1 MGHRA and CDR2 YSYEKL. V gave up 3 bases and J gave up 0 bases, with 15 bases separating them. The CDR3 is 16 residues long. The CDR3 region is CASSQGRGPFSYEQYF. CDR3 coding DNA: TGCGCCAGCAGCCAGGGCAGGGGTCCCTTCTCCTACGAGCAGTACTTC.

This chain joins TRBV9 and TRBJ1-2; the D gene is possibly TRBD1 (6 bases). The CDR3 runs 14 residues. Trimming stripped 5 bases from V and 6 bases from J, with 17 bases between. Germline CDR1 is SGDLS and CDR2 is YYNGEE. The CDR3 region is CASRPQGNLNGYTF. CDR3 nucleotide sequence: TGTGCCAGCAGACCACAGGGAAATCTGAATGGCTACACCTTC.

The chain combines TRBV5-1 with TRBJ1-2; D not certain. Trimming took 0 bases from V and 1 from J, leaving 10 bases between them. Per germline, CDR1 SGHRS and CDR2 YFSETQ. This CDR3 spans 15 amino acids. CDR3 bases: TGCGCCAGCAGCTTGGGGCAGGTAGATAACTATGGCTACACCTTC. Amino acids: CASSLGQVDNYGYTF.

This sequence joins TRBV5-4 and TRBJ2-6, with TRBD1 as a possible D gene (6 bases). With 5 bases removed from V and 0 bases from J, the gap between germline ends came to 21 bases. Looked up from germline, CDR1 is SGHNT and CDR2 is YYREEE (reference sequence). The CDR3 contains 19 residues. The CDR3 nucleotides read TGTGCCAGCAGGATATCAGGGGTCCACTCAAGCTCTGGGGCCAACGTCCTGACTTTC. The encoded protein is CASRISGVHSSSGANVLTF.

The chain has TRBV13 and TRBJ1-1, with TRBD1 identical over 9 bases. Trimming cost V 1 base and J 11 bases; bases outside gene matches: 8. The germline V gene has CDR1 PRHDT and CDR2 FYEKMQ (reference sequence). CDR3 length equals 14 residues. The CDR3 DNA follows: TGTGCCAGCAGCTTAGAACAGGGGGCGCGTGAGGCTTTCTTT. Translating gives CASSLEQGAREAFF.

This rearrangement joins TRBV7-3 to TRBJ1-2, with D perhaps TRBD1 (5 bases). This CDR3 has 13 amino acids. The V end was cut by 6 bases, the J end by 5 bases, with 13 bases between. Germline V CDR1 and CDR2: SGHTA, FQGTGA. The CDR3 nucleotides are TGTGCCAGCAGTAACGGGGGGGAGTATGGCTACACCTTC. Translation: CASSNGGEYGYTF.

Concerning this clone: The sample has other DNA sequences that encode this CDR3 too. The chain's CDR3 is CASSLGGGSSYNSPLHF. The CDR3 DNA follows: TGTGCCAGCAGCTTGGGCGGGGGGAGCTCCTATAATTCACCCCTCCACTTT. J is TRBJ1-6 and V is TRBV5-4, with D possibly being TRBD1 (5 bases). The V and J ends lost 0 bases and 0 bases respectively, with 10 bases between them. The CDR3 runs to 17 residues. Germline V lookup: CDR1 SGHNT, CDR2 YYREEE (reference sequence).

CDR3 DNA: TGTGCCAGTAGTACCGACAGGGACACCTACGAGCAGTACTTC. Its translation is CASSTDRDTYEQYF. V and J are TRBV19 and TRBJ2-7; 7 nucleotides agree with TRBD1. The CDR3 has 14 residues. Germline V CDR1 and CDR2: LNHDA, SQIVND (reference sequence). After removal of 4 bases from V and 2 bases from J, the junction contained 5 bases not matched to a gene.

V usage is TRBV5-1 and J usage is TRBJ1-5; 11 bases agree with TRBD1. CDR1 is SGHRS, CDR2 YFSETQ, per germline. The CDR3 has 20 residues. J gave up 0 bases and V 3 bases, and 14 bases lay outside the gene matches. DNA for the CDR3: TGCGCCAGCAGCTCCTGGACAGGGGGCGCCCCTCCCCCTAGCAATCAGCCCCAGCATTTT. It codes for CASSSWTGGAPPPSNQPQHF.

This chain joins TRBV6-1 and TRBJ2-2; 10 nucleotides line up with TRBD2. The CDR3 spans 14 residues. In germline, CDR1 is MNHNS, CDR2 SASEGT. V was pared by 10 bases and J by 4 bases, with 6 bases of the junction left unmatched. The CDR3 protein is CATWASGGTGELFF. The CDR3 nucleotides are TGTGCCACCTGGGCTAGCGGGGGCACCGGGGAGCTGTTTTTT.

The chain employs TRBV19 and TRBJ2-5; a weak D match, TRBD2 (6 bases). Germline CDR1 and CDR2: LNHDA and SQIVND (reference sequence). Trimming cost V 5 bases and J 2 bases, with 12 bases left between them. The CDR3 has 14 amino acids. CDR3 protein: CASSPPGLQETQYF. In DNA form, the CDR3 reads TGTGCCAGTAGTCCACCGGGACTTCAAGAGACCCAGTACTTC.

V usage is TRBV19 and J usage is TRBJ1-5, with D tentatively TRBD1 (5 bases). V lost 4 bases to trimming and J lost 0 bases, with 19 bases between them. From germline, CDR1 is LNHDA and CDR2 SQIVND (reference sequence). The CDR3 is 18 amino acids. The CDR3 loop is CASSSAGSGENSNQPQHF. The CDR3 DNA reads TGTGCCAGTAGTAGTGCCGGATCGGGGGAAAATAGCAATCAGCCCCAGCATTTT.

This rearrangement joins TRBV15 to TRBJ2-1; 7 nucleotides align to TRBD1. Germline lookup yields CDR1 LNHNV and CDR2 YYDKDF (reference sequence). This CDR3 has 14 residues. The junction had 9 bases not matched to a gene; V was cut back by 4 bases and J by 9 bases. Here the CDR3 reads CATSNRKGQPEQFF. CDR3 coding DNA: TGTGCCACCAGCAACCGAAAGGGACAGCCTGAGCAGTTCTTC.

The chain links TRBV5-4 to TRBJ1-4; a weak D match, TRBD1 (6 bases). Germline lookup yields CDR1 SGHNT and CDR2 YYREEE (reference sequence). The CDR3 totals 15 residues. V lost 0 bases, J lost 9 bases, and 15 bases lay in between. Here the CDR3 reads CASSLGGGREKKLFF. The CDR3 DNA reads as TGTGCCAGCAGCTTGGGGGGGGGCCGCGAAAAAAAACTGTTTTTT.

Concerning this clone itself: Different DNA sequences within this sample yield the same CDR3. This rearrangement joins TRBV6-5 to TRBJ2-2; D is possibly TRBD2 (6 bases). V lost 2 bases, J lost 8 bases, and 6 bases lay in between. Germline CDR1 MNHEY, CDR2 SVGAGI. The CDR3 sequence is 12 residues long. The CDR3 DNA reads as TGTGCCAGCAGTTACCGGGGGGGGGAGCTGTTTTTT. Translated, it gives CASSYRGGELFF.

The rearrangement uses TRBV14 and TRBJ2-1, with 11 positions matching TRBD2. Germline lookup yields CDR1 SGHDN and CDR2 FVKESK. The CDR3 length is 16 residues. Losses at the gene ends were 4 bases for V and 7 bases for J; bases not matched to a gene: 9. CDR3 DNA: TGTGCCAGCAGCCTCCTAGCGGGGGGCTACAGTAATGAGCAGTTCTTC. This sequence encodes CASSLLAGGYSNEQFF. Supplemented by reference TRBV14 and TRBJ2-1, the full variable domain reads EAGVTQFPSHSVIEKGQTVTLRCDPISGHDNLYWYRRVMGKEIKFLLHFVKESKQDESGMPNNRFLAERTGGTYSTLKVQPAELEDSGVYFCASSLLAGGYSNEQFFGPGTRLTVL.